This TCR beta chain derives from a study of blood T cell repertoires in COVID-19. Across the study: From the United States, Italy and Spain came samples of acute and convalescent COVID-19. PBMCs, B-cell-depleted T cells, or T cells provided the cDNA or gDNA that made up the material.

In the original processing: Estimates of nucleated cell counts were drawn from the amplification of reference gene primers. Clones were sequenced by immunoSEQ multiplex PCR, and TCRdb holds only the in-frame ones, with some missing. V and J calls plus clone size are reproduced from that table; the DNA served to infer D and trimming. The sample yields some 80,000 clones, around 80% seen once. The CDR3 covers 15 residues. The germline V and J ends were trimmed by 0 bases and 6 bases, with 15 bases remaining between them. Germline V CDR1 and CDR2: SGHRS, YFSETQ. This sequence was found in a man between 60 and 75 years old with active or convalescent COVID-19. This chain uses TRBV5-1 with TRBJ1-2; D is perhaps TRBD1 (6 bases). The specimen was peripheral blood. CDR3 sequence (DNA): TGCGCCAGCAGCTTGGCCGGACAGAGGGAAAATGGCTACACCTTC. Its translation: CASSLAGQRENGYTF.